One TCR beta chain is described in this entry. Its antigen remains unidentified. No base quality information exists; no much larger clone differs at one position. This record comes from a study of CD8+CD57+ T cells in acquired aplastic anemia (dated by TCRdb to the late 2010s). General notes on the study: A mean of around 3 ug of DNA, ranging from roughly 0.18 to 30 ug, was extracted from sorted CD4+ and CD8+ cells. Healthy donor samples averaged about 10 million reads for CD4+ and roughly 11 million for CD8+ cells. What the authors observed across the whole study: Fewer than 35 CD8+ CDR3 sequences were found to be shared between patients and controls, but these sequences appeared to be highly expressed in patients and within the immunodominant clones of the patients. Patients and healthy controls showed no significant difference in CD8+ Simpson's diversity (P=0.060).

Genomic DNA served as template for TCR beta VDJ combination and CDR3 sequence profiling. An Illumina HiSeq 2000 was used for TCR repertoire sequencing. In the paper's pipeline: TRBV/TRBJ rearrangement plots, CDR3 size and DJ length profiles, and Simpson's diversity index were used to assess repertoires. The most abundant DNA sequence in the deep sequencing data was defined as the immunodominant clone. CDR3 amino acid sequences were checked for sharing between subjects and were compared against published repertoires and the VDJdb database. Starting from the raw public reads, TCRdb applied fastp trimming at Q25, assembled clones with MiXCR and retained in-frame beta chains. Rows are combined by CDR3 protein, so each entry shows the most common genes and DNA. In this record, the V and J calls reflect TCRdb's handling and not the investigators' own analysis. In all, the sample holds some 130,000 distinct CDR3 sequences, and roughly 50% of those were seen once. The ten top clones hold roughly 2.5% of the sample.

CDR1 and CDR2, looked up from the germline V gene (reference sequence), are DFQATT and SNEGSKA. From the cysteine through the phenylalanine, the CDR3 covers 13 amino acids. The only DNA kept is the CDR3, 39 bases in frame from the first base. Trimming leaves V shorter by 6 bases and J shorter by 5 bases, with the junction holding 7 bases beyond the gene matches. In the study, sorted CD4+ and CD8+ blood T cells from patients with severe aplastic anemia and from healthy subjects underwent deep sequencing of TCR repertoires. Ficoll-Paque density gradient centrifugation was used to isolate peripheral blood mononuclear cells. Before DNA was extracted, CD4+ and CD8+ T cells were sorted using either FACS or magnetic beads.

The chain was built from TRBV20-1 and TRBJ2-5; 9 junctional bases match TRBD1. The sequenced sample consisted of sorted CD4+, CD8+, or CD8+CD57+ T cells (not recorded which) from PBMCs. The clonotype was recovered from a human donor in good health, serving as a control. The nucleotide sequence reads as follows: TGCAGTGCGAGGACAGGGGCTGGGGAGACCCAGTACTTC. The resulting protein is CSARTGAGETQYF.